This T cell receptor (beta chain) is from a study of cytomegalovirus exposure and HLA in healthy donors. Whole-study results and caveats: Reportedly, diagnosis of cytomegalovirus status by the classifier showed high specificity and sensitivity. Later analysis revealed greater clonal expansion in HLA-associated TCR beta chains than in equally common others.

Researchers ran the PCR with 60 Vbeta and 13 Jbeta primers. Measured with immunoSEQ multiplex PCR; TCRdb has only the in-frame clones, and not every one. The table has 90,000 to 110,000 clones, about four fifths seen once. Germline-derived CDR1 and CDR2 are MDHEN and SYDVKM. The CDR3 has 13 amino acids. With V trimmed by 8 bases and J by 2 bases, 5 bases remained unmatched. A word on this clone: What it recognizes is unknown.

The sequencing sample was made of PBMCs. This sequence joins TRBV28 and TRBJ2-7; 8 positions match TRBD2. The clonotype comes from a man in his forties or fifties in good health and CMV-seronegative. CDR3: CASAPGLAYEQYF. The CDR3 DNA sequence: TGTGCCAGCGCACCGGGACTAGCCTACGAGCAGTACTTC.